This T cell receptor (beta chain) originates from a study of T cell repertoires in cytomegalovirus infection (dated by TCRdb to 2018 to 2020). Regarding the research as a whole: Alongside well-studied HLA-B-restricted epitopes, the peptide stimulations were aimed at recently identified HLA-C-restricted CMV epitopes, whose presentation resists viral immunomodulation. Because public TCR beta signatures pointed to carriage of CMV infection together with the matching HLA type, the HLA type of each donor mattered for the analysis.

Sequencing was carried out with an Illumina HiSeq 1500. TCRdb's own reprocessing of the public reads used fastp at Q25 and MiXCR and kept productive beta chains. Each entry is one CDR3 protein sequence, shown with its most common DNA and genes. In this sample the table shows 570,000 or so distinct CDR3 sequences, 40% of which occur a single time. Of the sample, around 50% falls within the top ten clones. Measured from the cysteine to the phenylalanine, the CDR3 is 15 residues long. CDR3 DNA is the only sequence kept; it has 45 bases, read in frame from the first base. V is reduced by 4 bases and J by 7 bases, leaving a spacing of 20 bases between them. From a lookup of the germline V gene (reference sequence), CDR1 and CDR2 are DFQATT and SNEGSKA. Overall results and qualifications from the work: Carriers of CMV infection plus the relevant HLA type were discriminated by the cumulative frequency of public TCR beta family members in the study cohort and in an independent 352-donor cohort. The ex vivo response was dominated by HLA-C-restricted CMV-specific TCR beta clonotypes, and the single most frequent clonotype in two of eight donors was supplied by these HLA-C-restricted clonotypes.

The treatment or condition label here, explained by the study, means: in vitro stimulation with specific CMV peptide epitopes to enrich CMV-specific T cells. In the case of this clonotype: The antigen it binds to is not known. No much larger clonotype is one base removed from it; base qualities were not supplied.

In this chain, TRBV20-1 is recombined with TRBJ2-1; a weak D assignment points to TRBD1 (6 bases agree). This material consisted of cultured PBMCs, taken from culture after CMV antigen stimulation. The sequence derives from a human donor in good health (CMV status not recorded). Some clones in this sample may be carry-over from other donors' samples. This receptor has the CDR3 CSAILRDPDRNEQFF. The DNA sequence is as follows: TGCAGTGCTATCCTCCGGGACCCTGACAGGAATGAGCAGTTCTTC.